The 32 T cell receptor beta chains listed next were all sequenced from one sample in a study of blood T cell repertoires in COVID-19. Profiling relied on immunoSEQ multiplex PCR, and the TCRdb table lists in-frame clones only, not all of them. The sample records about 240,000 clones, 88% being singletons. What was sequenced was peripheral blood. The receptors here all came from a woman aged 25-40 years with acute or convalescent COVID-19.

The chain is built from TRBV18 and TRBJ1-5; tentatively, D is TRBD1 (6 bases). The V gene lost 3 bases and the J gene lost 1 base, with 7 bases spanning the gap. CDR1 and CDR2 (germline): KGHSH, LQKENI. The CDR3 is 14 amino acids. CDR3 protein: CASSPGASNQPQHF. For the CDR3, the DNA is TGTGCCAGCTCACCGGGGGCGAGCAATCAGCCCCAGCATTTT. The complete variable domain, with remaining parts taken from reference TRBV18 and TRBJ1-5, reads NAGVMQNPRHLVRRRGQEARLRCSPMKGHSHVYWYRQLPEEGLKFMVYLQKENIIDESGMPKERFSAEFPKEGPSILRIQQVVRGDSAAYFCASSPGASNQPQHFGDGTRLSIL.

This clone appeared a single time. The chain has TRBV30 and TRBJ1-2; D not certain. Trimming stripped 4 bases from V and 2 bases from J, with 8 bases between. The CDR3 contains 12 residues. CDR1 GTSNPN and CDR2 SVGIG come from the germline V gene (reference sequence). CDR3 region: CAWKEGNYGYTF. The CDR3 DNA sequence: TGTGCCTGGAAAGAGGGCAACTATGGCTACACCTTC.

This CDR3 is CASSGGTGVNQPQHF. The DNA of the CDR3 is TGTGCCAGCAGCGGGGGGACAGGGGTCAATCAGCCCCAGCATTTT. The chain has TRBV7-8 and TRBJ1-5, with 10 bases aligning to TRBD1. The CDR3 is 15 amino acids. With V trimmed by 5 bases and J by 3 bases, 4 bases remained unmatched. Germline V gene lookup returns CDR1 SGHVS and CDR2 FQNEAQ.

In regard to this clone: In this CDR3 the conserved last residue, phenylalanine or tryptophan, is missing, so a read error is likely. Because the CDR3's place on the DNA is in doubt, the DNA is left out and the CDR3 is given as listed by TCRdb. This chain joins TRBV5-5 and TRBJ2-7; the tabulated D call, TRBD1, remains unverified against the DNA. The CDR3 is 9 amino acids in total, end residues counted. Germline assignment: CDR1 SGHKS and CDR2 YYEKEE (reference sequence). The CDR3 loop is CASSLQGPS.

This clone was seen a handful of times. V and J are TRBV18 and TRBJ2-1; possibly TRBD1 for D (6 bases). Germline V lookup: CDR1 KGHSH, CDR2 LQKENI. V was clipped by 5 bases and J by 5 bases, with 19 bases between them. The CDR3 runs 16 residues. The chain's CDR3 is CASSRPGHGSHNEQFF. The CDR3, as DNA: TGTGCCAGCTCAAGGCCGGGACACGGATCTCACAATGAGCAGTTCTTC.

V is TRBV2 and J is TRBJ2-1; 8 positions match TRBD2. CDR1 SNHLY and CDR2 FYNNEI come from the germline V gene. CDR3 length: 14 amino acids. V trimming: 4 bases; J trimming: 7 bases; junction bases outside the gene matches: 6. CDR3 region: CASSGVSGINEQFF. CDR3 coding DNA: TGTGCCAGCAGTGGGGTTAGCGGGATAAATGAGCAGTTCTTC. The whole variable domain, remainder taken from reference TRBV2 and TRBJ2-1, is EPEVTQTPSHQVTQMGQEVILRCVPISNHLYFYWYRQILGQKVEFLVSFYNNEISEKSEIFDDQFSVERPDGSNFTLKIRSTKLEDSAMYFCASSGVSGINEQFFGPGTRLTVL.

The rearrangement uses TRBV4-1 and TRBJ2-7; D gene uncertain. Trimming took 2 bases from V and 1 from J, leaving 9 bases between them. In germline, CDR1 is MGHRA, CDR2 YSYEKL. The CDR3 covers 14 residues. DNA of the CDR3: TGCGCCAGCAGCCAAACTCCCAGGTCCTACGAGCAGTACTTC. This encodes CASSQTPRSYEQYF.

This clone was counted only a few times. J is TRBJ2-1 and V is TRBV11-3; D is possibly TRBD2 (6 bases). Trimming took off 5 bases at V and 6 bases at J, with 17 bases between the two ends. Germline V gene sequence: CDR1 SGHNT, CDR2 YENEEA. This CDR3 spans 15 amino acids. The CDR3: CASSQLAREFNEQFF. The CDR3 DNA reads as TGTGCCAGCAGCCAACTAGCCCGGGAATTCAATGAGCAGTTCTTC.

Only one count was recorded for this clone. The rearrangement joins TRBV12-3 or TRBV12-4 to TRBJ2-3, with TRBD2 identical over 7 bases. V lost 11 bases to trimming and J lost 5 bases; unmatched junction nucleotides: 10. CDR3 length equals 13 residues. The CDR3 sequence: CAAKGRARDTQYF. The CDR3 DNA reads TGTGCCGCAAAAGGGAGGGCCAGAGATACGCAGTATTTT.

This chain links TRBV12-5 with TRBJ2-7; 11 nucleotides line up with TRBD2. CDR1 is LGHNT and CDR2 is FRNRAP in the germline V gene. This CDR3 has 14 residues. After removal of 5 bases from V and 7 bases from J, the junction contained 7 bases not matched to a gene. The CDR3 sequence is CASGASGGRWEQYF. DNA for the CDR3: TGTGCTAGTGGTGCTAGCGGGGGGCGATGGGAGCAGTACTTC.

This chain's CDR3 is CASSPQQGPSGYTF. The CDR3 DNA sequence: TGTGCCAGCTCACCACAACAGGGCCCCTCAGGCTACACCTTC. This sequence joins TRBV18 and TRBJ1-2; D may be TRBD1 (6 bases). Per germline, CDR1 KGHSH and CDR2 LQKENI. V lost 1 base, J lost 8 bases, and 14 bases lay in between. This CDR3 contains 14 residues. Full variable domain (outside the CDR3, taken from reference TRBV18 and TRBJ1-2): NAGVMQNPRHLVRRRGQEARLRCSPMKGHSHVYWYRQLPEEGLKFMVYLQKENIIDESGMPKERFSAEFPKEGPSILRIQQVVRGDSAAYFCASSPQQGPSGYTFGSGTRLTVV.

V gene TRBV18 combines with J gene TRBJ2-2; 7 positions agree with TRBD1. The V gene's germline CDR1 is KGHSH and CDR2 LQKENI. This CDR3 spans 17 amino acids. J gave up 1 base and V 5 bases, and 10 bases lay outside the gene matches. For the CDR3, the DNA is TGTGCCAGCTCATCATTAACAGGGGTCGGGAACACCGGGGAGCTGTTTTTT. As protein: CASSSLTGVGNTGELFF.

The chain combines TRBV19 with TRBJ2-7, with D perhaps matching TRBD1 (6 bases). The V gene lost 5 bases and the J gene lost 6 bases, with 20 bases spanning the gap. Germline assignment: CDR1 LNHDA and CDR2 SQIVND (reference sequence). There are 15 residues in the CDR3. The DNA for the CDR3 is TGTGCCAGTAGTTCCTACAGGGCGGTCACGGCCGAGCAGTACTTC. It encodes CASSSYRAVTAEQYF.

The V gene is TRBV9, the J gene TRBJ1-1; D ambiguous. The CDR3 spans 13 residues. The germline gives CDR1 SGDLS, CDR2 YYNGEE. V was trimmed by 3 bases and J by 4 bases, leaving 10 bases between them. This CDR3 reads CASSGEGGTEAFF. The DNA for the CDR3 is TGTGCCAGCAGCGGAGAGGGTGGCACTGAAGCTTTCTTT. Filled out from reference TRBV9 and TRBJ1-1, the complete variable domain reads DSGVTQTPKHLITATGQRVTLRCSPRSGDLSVYWYQQSLDQGLQFLIQYYNGEERAKGNILERFSAQQFPDLHSELNLSSLELGDSALYFCASSGEGGTEAFFGQGTRLTVV.

The CDR3, as DNA: TGTGCCAGCAGTTACAAGAGCTCCTACGAGCAGTACTTC. This gives the protein CASSYKSSYEQYF. The chain couples TRBV6-2 or TRBV6-3 to TRBJ2-7, with unresolved D. The CDR3 runs to 13 residues. The germline V gene encodes CDR1 MNHEY and CDR2 SVGEGT. With 2 bases removed from V and 0 bases from J, the gap between germline ends came to 5 bases.

The J gene is TRBJ2-1, the V gene TRBV21-1; TRBD2 was called by the table and not checked on the DNA. TRBV21-1 is classified as a pseudogene. CDR3 length: 15 residues. The CDR3 region is CASSKPRLAGNEQFF. The CDR3 DNA reads TGTGCCAGCAGCAAACCTAGACTAGCAGGCAATGAGCAGTTCTTC.

As for this clone: Other DNA sequences in the sample encode the same CDR3. The gene calls are TRBV7-7 and TRBJ2-3, with a possible D match to TRBD2 (6 bases). V lost 1 base to trimming and J lost 0 bases, with 8 bases between them. The V gene's germline CDR1 is SSHAT and CDR2 FNYEAQ (reference sequence). The CDR3 sequence is 15 residues long. Here the CDR3 DNA reads TGTGCCAGCAGCTTAGGTAGCGGAAGCACAGATACGCAGTATTTT. Its translation: CASSLGSGSTDTQYF.

J is TRBJ2-6 and V is TRBV19; possible D gene TRBD1, 5 bases. The CDR3 sequence is 15 residues long. CDR1 is LNHDA, CDR2 SQIVND, per germline (reference sequence). Deletions cut 2 bases from V and 2 bases from J, with 7 bases between. CDR3 bases: TGTGCCAGTAGTATACCCAGGGCTGGGGCCAACGTCCTGACTTTC. This sequence encodes CASSIPRAGANVLTF.

The chain uses TRBV19 and TRBJ2-1, with 11 bases fitting TRBD2. V shed 4 bases and J 2 bases; nucleotides not matched to a gene: 1. The germline V gene has CDR1 LNHDA and CDR2 SQIVND (reference sequence). This CDR3 has 15 amino acids. The CDR3 sequence: CASSRLAGTYNEQFF. The CDR3 DNA sequence: TGTGCCAGTAGTAGACTAGCGGGAACCTACAATGAGCAGTTCTTC. Supplemented by reference TRBV19 and TRBJ2-1, the full variable domain reads DGGITQSPKYLFRKEGQNVTLSCEQNLNHDAMYWYRQDPGQGLRLIYYSQIVNDFQKGDIAEGYSVSREKKESFPLTVTSAQKNPTAFYLCASSRLAGTYNEQFFGPGTRLTVL.

V and J are TRBV29-1 and TRBJ1-2; D is possibly TRBD1 (6 bases). This CDR3 comprises 11 residues. Trimming removed 4 bases from V and 8 bases from J, with 11 bases in between. Germline CDR1 is SQVTM and CDR2 is ANQGSEA. CDR3 amino acids: CSVAGAQGYTF. As DNA, the CDR3 is TGCAGCGTTGCAGGGGCGCAGGGCTACACCTTC.

V gene TRBV28 combines with J gene TRBJ1-5, with D unresolved. V lost 6 bases, J lost 0 bases, and 6 bases lay in between. Germline V gene sequence: CDR1 MDHEN, CDR2 SYDVKM. This CDR3 region has 13 residues. The CDR3 loop reads CASRSYSNQPQHF. The CDR3 DNA is TGTGCCAGCAGATCGTATAGCAATCAGCCCCAGCATTTT.

This sequence joins TRBV6-5 and TRBJ1-1; no definite D call. Per the germline V gene, CDR1 is MNHEY and CDR2 is SVGAGI. This CDR3 has 16 amino acids. Trimming took 0 bases from V and 3 from J, leaving 14 bases between them. The CDR3 protein is CASSYSRGIAYTEAFF. As DNA, the CDR3 is TGTGCCAGCAGTTACTCCAGAGGGATCGCTTACACTGAAGCTTTCTTT.

This clone was recorded only once. The gene calls are TRBV7-9 and TRBJ1-1, with 9 bases identical to TRBD1. J gave up 0 bases and V 8 bases, and 13 bases lay outside the gene matches. Germline V gives CDR1 SEHNR, CDR2 FQNEAQ (reference sequence). The CDR3 runs 17 residues. The CDR3 reads CASWRSDRGAMNTEAFF. The CDR3 DNA is TGTGCCAGCTGGCGATCAGACAGGGGGGCGATGAACACTGAAGCTTTCTTT.

The V gene is TRBV7-8, the J gene TRBJ2-5, with TRBD2 matching over 9 bases. After removal of 0 bases from V and 5 bases from J, the junction contained 7 bases not matched to a gene. This CDR3 spans 16 amino acids. Germline V gene data show CDR1 as SGHVS and CDR2 as FQNEAQ. The CDR3 DNA is TGTGCCAGCAGCTTAGCTAGCGGGAGCGGGGGTGAGACCCAGTACTTC. It codes for CASSLASGSGGETQYF.

The CDR3 spells CASSLGAYSGNTIYF. The CDR3 DNA reads TGTGCCAGCAGCTTGGGGGCTTACTCTGGAAACACCATATATTTT. V usage is TRBV5-4 and J usage is TRBJ1-3, with no clear D. The V gene's germline CDR1 is SGHNT and CDR2 YYREEE (reference sequence). With 0 bases removed from V and 0 bases from J, the gap between germline ends came to 7 bases. The CDR3 has 15 amino acids. The full variable domain, completed using reference TRBV5-4 and TRBJ1-3, is ETGVTQSPTHLIKTRGQQVTLRCSSQSGHNTVSWYQQALGQGPQFIFQYYREEENGRGNFPPRFSGLQFPNYSSELNVNALELDDSALYLCASSLGAYSGNTIYFGEGSWLTVV.

This clone was seen only a few times. J is TRBJ2-2 and V is TRBV10-1; maybe TRBD1 (5 bases). Trimming took off 8 bases at V and 4 bases at J, with 8 bases between the two ends. This CDR3 comprises 12 residues. CDR1 WNHNN and CDR2 SYGVQD come from the germline V gene (reference sequence). CDR3 coding DNA: TGCGCCAGCGGGGCAACCACCGGGGAGCTGTTTTTT. This codes for CASGATTGELFF.

The V call is TRBV29-1, the J call TRBJ2-7; a weak D match, TRBD2 (5 bases). Germline V gene data show CDR1 as SQVTM and CDR2 as ANQGSEA. The V end was cut by 7 bases, the J end by 2 bases, with 18 bases between. The CDR3 totals 14 residues. The CDR3 protein is CSAVAFLGTYEQYF. CDR3 nucleotides: TGCAGCGCTGTCGCCTTTCTCGGGACCTACGAGCAGTACTTC.

The chain combines TRBV30 with TRBJ1-5; weak D call: TRBD1 (5 bases). V shed 0 bases and J shed 1 base, with 16 bases lying between them. CDR1 is GTSNPN, CDR2 SVGIG, per germline (reference sequence). The CDR3 is made up of 17 amino acids. CDR3 protein: CAWSVRPTGISNQPQHF. The CDR3 DNA is TGTGCCTGGAGTGTACGACCTACAGGAATAAGCAATCAGCCCCAGCATTTT.

This rearrangement joins TRBV19 to TRBJ2-7; possible D gene TRBD1, 6 bases. Between the trimmed V and J ends, which lost 1 base and 0 bases, there was a span of 10 bases. The germline gives CDR1 LNHDA, CDR2 SQIVND (reference sequence). The length of the CDR3 is 15 residues. Written as DNA, the CDR3 is TGTGCCAGTAGTATAGGGACAGCTGACTCCTACGAGCAGTACTTC. It encodes CASSIGTADSYEQYF.

The chain has TRBV5-1 and TRBJ2-5, with TRBD2 matching over 7 bases. Losses at the gene ends were 4 bases for V and 4 bases for J; bases not matched to a gene: 7. The CDR3 extends over 14 amino acids. The V gene's germline CDR1 is SGHRS and CDR2 YFSETQ. As DNA, the CDR3 is TGCGCCAGCAGCCCGGTTAGCGGGCGAGAGACCCAGTACTTC. Translation: CASSPVSGRETQYF.

This clone was counted once. V and J are TRBV9 and TRBJ1-2; D is unresolved. In germline, CDR1 is SGDLS, CDR2 YYNGEE. V was pared by 7 bases and J by 2 bases, with 6 bases between. The CDR3 contains 11 residues. CDR3 region: CASSENYGYTF. DNA of the CDR3: TGTGCCAGCTCTGAGAACTATGGCTACACCTTC.

The V call is TRBV4-2, the J call TRBJ1-1, with D tentatively TRBD1 (5 bases). Trimming took off 5 bases at V and 7 bases at J, with 14 bases between the two ends. Germline CDR1 reads LGHNA; CDR2 reads YNFKEQ. This CDR3 region has 13 residues. The CDR3 bases are TGTGCCAGCAGCAGTGGGGTGGGGCTTGAAGCTTTCTTT. Translated, it gives CASSSGVGLEAFF.